The rows below give T cell receptor beta chains drawn from one sample of a study of neurological immune-mediated disorders. TCRdb ran MiXCR on the 5' RACE reads and lists one entry per CDR3 protein. The data hold about 71,000 distinct CDR3 sequences, with less than 5.5% observed a single time. Sequencing was performed on PBMCs. The source is a man aged 25 to 45 with multiple sclerosis. CDR3s include the opening cysteine and the closing phenylalanine or tryptophan. A D gene is named only where the DNA matches it firmly. Only part of the rows carry a size: once, few, many, or a class if the clone is expanded.

D,size,V,J,length,DNA,CDR3
-,few,TRBV4-2,TRBJ1-6,15,TGTGCCAGCAGCCAAGAAGGGGGGTGGAATTCACCCCTCAACTTT,CASSQEGGWNSPLNF
TRBD2,many,TRBV10-3,TRBJ2-5,13,TGTGCCACCGGGACCGGGACTAGGGAGACCCAGTACTTC,CATGTGTRETQYF
-,many,TRBV5-5,TRBJ1-4,15,TGTGCCAGCAGCTTGGAAGGGACCCCCGGTGAAAAACTGTTTTTT,CASSLEGTPGEKLFF
TRBD2,many,TRBV5-5,TRBJ2-5,15,TGTGCCAGCAGCTTCGGGGGGGCAGAGGAGGAGACCCAGTACTTC,CASSFGGAEEETQYF
-,many,TRBV5-5,TRBJ1-5,13,TGTGCCAGCTGCAGGGAGATGGGTCAGCCCCAGCATTTT,CASCREMGQPQHF
-,-,TRBV3-1,TRBJ2-3,14,TGTGCCAGCAGCCGGGACCGAAGCACAGATACGCAGTATTTT,CASSRDRSTDTQYF
-,many,TRBV12-5,TRBJ1-1,15,TGTGCTAGTGGTTTGGTACGGCCTGGGGGCACTGAAGCTTTCTTT,CASGLVRPGGTEAFF
-,many,TRBV21-1,TRBJ1-1,19,TGTGCCAGCAGCAAAGGGGGGAGAGGGACAGGGGGCGTAAACACTGAAGCTTTCTTT,CASSKGGRGTGGVNTEAFF
-,many,TRBV4-1,TRBJ2-1,13,TGCGCCAGCAGCCAAGCGGGGGATTTTCCGTCGTTCTTC,CASSQAGDFPSFF
-,-,TRBV2,TRBJ1-1,13,TGTGCCAGCAGTTCCCGGACCAGGACTGAAGCTTTCTTT,CASSSRTRTEAFF
TRBD1,many,TRBV7-8,TRBJ1-2,16,TGTGCCAGCAGCTTAATGGCAGGGGGGGCGGTCTATGGCTACACCTTC,CASSLMAGGAVYGYTF
TRBD2,few,TRBV7-2,TRBJ2-3,15,TGTGCCAGCAGCTATAGCGGGGGGCCCACAGATACGCAGTATTTT,CASSYSGGPTDTQYF
-,many,TRBV2,TRBJ2-7,13,TGTGCCAGCAGTGCGTGGCTAGCCAGCGAGCAGTACTTC,CASSAWLASEQYF
TRBD1,-,TRBV5-1,TRBJ2-2,14,TGCGCCAGCAGCCTGGACAGGGGGACCGGGGAGCTGTTTTTT,CASSLDRGTGELFF
TRBD1,-,TRBV5-1,TRBJ2-1,14,TGCGCCAGCATCGGACAGGGCCCATACAATGAGCAGTTCTTC,CASIGQGPYNEQFF
-,many,TRBV20-1,TRBJ1-3,13,TGCAGTGCTAGAGATTCAGGGGGAAACACCATATATTTT,CSARDSGGNTIYF
-,few,TRBV7-9,TRBJ2-1,13,TGTGCCAGCAGCTTATCTCTCGCGGTAAAGCAGTTCTTC,CASSLSLAVKQFF
-,many,TRBV20-1,TRBJ2-1,13,TGCAGTGCTAGAGATGCAACGGGCTATGAGCAGTTCTTC,CSARDATGYEQFF
-,few,TRBV6-1,TRBJ2-3,14,TGTGCCACACACACCTGGGGGATCACAGATACGCAGTATTTT,CATHTWGITDTQYF
-,few,TRBV18,TRBJ1-5,14,TGTGCCAGCTCACCAAAGGGTTCCGGACAGCCCCAGCATTTT,CASSPKGSGQPQHF
TRBD1,many,TRBV5-1,TRBJ1-6,15,TGCGCCAGCAGCTTGAATACAGGGGTCAATTCACCCCTCCACTTT,CASSLNTGVNSPLHF
-,few,TRBV14,TRBJ2-3,15,TGTGCCAGCAGCCAAGTCCAGAATAGGGGCGGTACGCAGTATTTT,CASSQVQNRGGTQYF
-,many,TRBV7-2,TRBJ1-1,14,TGTGCCAGCAGCCGTGAGGGATGGGACACTGAAGCTTTCTTT,CASSREGWDTEAFF
-,many,TRBV5-1,TRBJ1-4,13,TGCGCCAGCAGCTTGGCCCCCCTTGAAAAACTGTTTTTT,CASSLAPLEKLFF
TRBD1,many,TRBV18,TRBJ1-1,13,TGTGCCAGCTCGGGACAGGGTAACACTGAAGCTTTCTTT,CASSGQGNTEAFF
-,many,TRBV29-1,TRBJ1-4,11,TGCAGAAGGGGGAACGGCGAAAAACTGTTTTTT,CRRGNGEKLFF
-,many,TRBV6-6,TRBJ1-5,14,TGTGCCAGCGCAGTTACATCTGGGAATCAGCCCCAGCATTTT,CASAVTSGNQPQHF
-,few,TRBV15,TRBJ2-1,14,TGTGCCACCAGCGGTGGGGACTCCTACAATGAGCAGTTCTTC,CATSGGDSYNEQFF
TRBD1,many,TRBV10-2,TRBJ1-1,14,TGCGCCAGCAGTTTACAGGGGGCGCCCACTGAAGCTTTCTTT,CASSLQGAPTEAFF
-,many,TRBV20-1,TRBJ2-7,14,TGCAGTGCTAGGGACTTGATGTCGGGGCACGAGCAGTACTTC,CSARDLMSGHEQYF
TRBD1,few,TRBV5-6,TRBJ1-1,15,TGTGCCAGCAGCTCGGACAGGGGTCGGGGCACTGAAGCTTTCTTT,CASSSDRGRGTEAFF
-,few,TRBV20-1,TRBJ1-1,11,TGCAGAGTGACAGGGAACACTGAAGCTTTCTTT,CRVTGNTEAFF
TRBD1,many,TRBV6-1,TRBJ1-2,13,TGTGCCAGCAGTCCGACCGGGACAGCCCGGCGCACCTTC,CASSPTGTARRTF
-,many,TRBV5-1,TRBJ2-7,12,TGCGCCAGCAGCTCGGACAGATCCGAGCAGTACTTC,CASSSDRSEQYF
TRBD1,many,TRBV14,TRBJ2-1,16,TGTGCCAGCAGCCAAGGAGACAGGGACCGATTTTATGAGCAGTTCTTC,CASSQGDRDRFYEQFF
-,many,TRBV10-3,TRBJ2-2,13,TGTGCCATCACACGCGAGGGCACCGGGGAGCTGTTTTTT,CAITREGTGELFF
TRBD2,many,TRBV5-1,TRBJ2-1,15,TGCGCCAGCAGCTTAGCGGGGGATCAATATAATGAGCAGTTCTTC,CASSLAGDQYNEQFF
TRBD2,many,TRBV5-1,TRBJ2-1,16,TGCGCCAGCAGCCAGAGTGGGCTAGCGGGGGAAGGTGAGCAGTTCTTC,CASSQSGLAGEGEQFF
TRBD1,many,TRBV7-6,TRBJ1-5,17,TGTGCCAGCAGCTCCCTCCGGGACAGGGGGCGCATTCAGCCCCAGCATTTT,CASSSLRDRGRIQPQHF
TRBD1,many,TRBV4-1,TRBJ1-2,15,TGCGCCAGCAGCCGAGGGACAGGAGCTAACTATGGCTACACCTTC,CASSRGTGANYGYTF
TRBD1,many,TRBV4-1,TRBJ1-1,13,TGCGCCAGCACAAGGGGGCCGAACACTGAAGCTTTCTTT,CASTRGPNTEAFF
TRBD1,medium-sized,TRBV10-3,TRBJ1-1,13,TGTGCCATCAGCGCGGACAGGGGAACTGAAGCTTTCTTT,CAISADRGTEAFF
-,many,TRBV5-1,TRBJ1-1,15,TGCGCCAGCAGCTTGGGGGGTTCCATGAACACTGAAGCTTTCTTT,CASSLGGSMNTEAFF
-,many,TRBV5-1,TRBJ2-7,16,TGCGCCAGCAGCTCCGATTTAGACACATTCTCCTACGAGCAGTACTTC,CASSSDLDTFSYEQYF
TRBD2,many,TRBV20-1,TRBJ2-1,14,TGCAGTGCTAGAGGGACTAGCGGGGTAGATGAGCAGTTCTTC,CSARGTSGVDEQFF
-,few,TRBV12-3/TRBV12-4,TRBJ1-1,14,TGTGCCAGCATCCTCCCCCCCGGAAACACTGAAGCTTTCTTT,CASILPPGNTEAFF
-,few,TRBV18,TRBJ2-2,16,TGTGCCAGCTCACCCCAGATTGGATCGAACACCGGGGAGCTGTTTTTT,CASSPQIGSNTGELFF